This TCR beta chain was sequenced during a study of blood T cell repertoires in COVID-19. In the authors' methods: Amplified reference gene primers provided the basis for estimating nucleated cell counts. Generated by immunoSEQ multiplex PCR, the TCRdb table keeps only in-frame clones and is missing some. Clonal size and the V and J genes are those of that table, whereas D and trimming came from the DNA. The sample has 110,000 or so clones, 81% seen once. The CDR3 spans 17 residues. The V end lost 4 bases, the J end lost 6 bases, and 21 bases lay between the germline ends. The germline V gene encodes CDR1 SGHNT and CDR2 YENEEA.

The receptor was isolated from a middle-aged man with acute or convalescent COVID-19. The sample was peripheral blood. V usage is TRBV11-3 and J usage is TRBJ2-2; D might be TRBD1 (7 bases). The CDR3 nucleotides read TGTGCCAGCAGCTCAGGGGGAGGAGGGGGCGCCTCCGGGGAGCTGTTTTTT. As protein: CASSSGGGGGASGELFF.